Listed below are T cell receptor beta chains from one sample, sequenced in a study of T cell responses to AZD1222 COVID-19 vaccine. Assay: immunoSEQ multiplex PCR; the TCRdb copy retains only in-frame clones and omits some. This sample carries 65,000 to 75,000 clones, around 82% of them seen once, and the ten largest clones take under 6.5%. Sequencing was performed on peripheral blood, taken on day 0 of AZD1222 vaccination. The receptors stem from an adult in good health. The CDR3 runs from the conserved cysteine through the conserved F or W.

CDR3aa: CASSNDRGPPNEKLFF
j_gene: TRBJ1-4
v_gene: TRBV5-1

CDR3aa: CASSFSGGTYEQYF
j_gene: TRBJ2-7
v_gene: TRBV27

CDR3aa: CASSRPGQAGNTIYF
j_gene: TRBJ1-3
v_gene: TRBV3-1/TRBV3-2

CDR3aa: CASIGLALNEQFF
j_gene: TRBJ2-1
v_gene: TRBV7-9

CDR3aa: CASSWGQGAQAPQHF
j_gene: TRBJ1-5
v_gene: TRBV19

CDR3aa: CASRPPGAADEKLFF
j_gene: TRBJ1-4
v_gene: TRBV21-1

CDR3aa: CASSQDVASGGAETQYF
j_gene: TRBJ2-5
v_gene: TRBV3-1/TRBV3-2

CDR3aa: CASSYGSGYEQYF
j_gene: TRBJ2-7
v_gene: TRBV6-5

CDR3aa: CASSRDPGQGVDEQYF
j_gene: TRBJ2-7
v_gene: TRBV7-8

CDR3aa: CASSYGAVHLQETQYF
j_gene: TRBJ2-5
v_gene: TRBV6-5

CDR3aa: CASSINDGQETQYF
j_gene: TRBJ2-5
v_gene: TRBV19

CDR3aa: CAISVRQGVNEQFF
j_gene: TRBJ2-1
v_gene: TRBV10-3

CDR3aa: CASNSNPPSRTGELFF
j_gene: TRBJ2-2
v_gene: TRBV11-3

CDR3aa: CASSYSAGAGDTQYF
j_gene: TRBJ2-3
v_gene: TRBV6-5

CDR3aa: CASTDSPPGRPGELFF
j_gene: TRBJ2-2
v_gene: TRBV13

CDR3aa: CASSSLGTPLHF
j_gene: TRBJ1-6
v_gene: TRBV27

CDR3aa: CASSGQQGRETQYF
j_gene: TRBJ2-5
v_gene: TRBV5-5

CDR3aa: CASSADRDEQYF
j_gene: TRBJ2-7
v_gene: TRBV11-1

CDR3aa: CAFNRGFNYGYTF
j_gene: TRBJ1-2
v_gene: TRBV30

CDR3aa: CASSPSLATGRGYTF
j_gene: TRBJ1-2
v_gene: TRBV7-2

CDR3aa: CASSPGDNYGYTF
j_gene: TRBJ1-2
v_gene: TRBV5-1

CDR3aa: CASSLNGGNGYTF
j_gene: TRBJ1-2
v_gene: TRBV11-2

CDR3aa: CASSLTLGASGELFF
j_gene: TRBJ2-2
v_gene: TRBV11-2

CDR3aa: CASSSARGDPDTQYF
j_gene: TRBJ2-3
v_gene: TRBV5-4

CDR3aa: CASSEGISSYNSPLHF
j_gene: TRBJ1-6
v_gene: TRBV10-2

CDR3aa: CASSNSGTGNTEAFF
j_gene: TRBJ1-1
v_gene: TRBV5-1

CDR3aa: CASSSQGQATTYEQYF
j_gene: TRBJ2-7
v_gene: TRBV28

CDR3aa: CASSLIASGYGYTF
j_gene: TRBJ1-2
v_gene: TRBV28

CDR3aa: CASSLGVTTYNSPLHF
j_gene: TRBJ1-6
v_gene: TRBV19

CDR3aa: CASSPTGTGEYGYTF
j_gene: TRBJ1-2
v_gene: TRBV10-1

CDR3aa: CASSYSGSLGELFF
j_gene: TRBJ2-2
v_gene: TRBV6-5

CDR3aa: CASSLTREAGYTF
j_gene: TRBJ1-2
v_gene: TRBV11-3

CDR3aa: CASSVARQGEAFF
j_gene: TRBJ1-1
v_gene: TRBV9

CDR3aa: CASSLIGLNTGELFF
j_gene: TRBJ2-2
v_gene: TRBV28

CDR3aa: CASSYSSSHKLFF
j_gene: TRBJ1-4
v_gene: TRBV6-5

CDR3aa: CASRQGGLFSLGNTEAFF
j_gene: TRBJ1-1
v_gene: TRBV11-3

CDR3aa: CASSTRLAGEAKNIQYF
j_gene: TRBJ2-4
v_gene: TRBV7-2

CDR3aa: CASSLTSGGNTGELFF
j_gene: TRBJ2-2
v_gene: TRBV5-1

CDR3aa: CASSERQGRYQPQHF
j_gene: TRBJ1-5
v_gene: TRBV2